This passage covers 27 T cell receptor beta chains from one sample sequenced in a study of OX40 agonist ivuxolimab in advanced cancers. Repertoires were generated with immunoSEQ multiplex PCR, while TCRdb's copy carries only in-frame clones and drops some. Altogether 55,000 to 85,000 clones are present, approximately 87% being singletons, with the ten largest covering roughly 0.7%. The sequencing here drew on CD4+ or CD8+ T cells sorted from blood, taken in a trial of the OX40 agonist ivuxolimab. These receptors were taken from an adult with an advanced solid tumor such as melanoma, head and neck, liver or kidney cancer.

The chain has TRBV6-1 and TRBJ2-5, with a tentative D call TRBD1 (5 bases). In germline, CDR1 is MNHNS, CDR2 SASEGT. V was shortened by 1 base and J by 4 bases, with 10 bases between the two germline ends. This CDR3 is built from 14 residues. The CDR3 loop reads CASSEGPGSETQYF. In DNA, the CDR3 is TGTGCCAGCAGTGAAGGTCCAGGGTCAGAGACCCAGTACTTC.

This clone was detected a few times. V and J are TRBV2 and TRBJ2-7; D unresolved. The germline V gene has CDR1 SNHLY and CDR2 FYNNEI. V was shortened by 3 bases and J by 3 bases, with 12 bases between the two germline ends. The CDR3 runs 14 residues. CDR3 sequence (DNA): TGTGCCAGCAGTGACGTCGTCGTATTCTACGAGCAGTACTTC. It specifies CASSDVVVFYEQYF. The full variable domain, rest sourced from reference TRBV2 and TRBJ2-7, is EPEVTQTPSHQVTQMGQEVILRCVPISNHLYFYWYRQILGQKVEFLVSFYNNEISEKSEIFDDQFSVERPDGSNFTLKIRSTKLEDSAMYFCASSDVVVFYEQYFGPGTRLTVT.

The chain couples TRBV4-1 to TRBJ2-7; perhaps TRBD1 as D (6 bases). The V gene lost 4 bases and the J gene lost 5 bases, with 18 bases spanning the gap. Germline CDR1 is MGHRA and CDR2 is YSYEKL. This CDR3 contains 15 residues. The CDR3 spells CASSRSLVGGNEQYF. CDR3 sequence (DNA): TGCGCCAGCAGCCGCTCCCTGGTAGGGGGAAACGAGCAGTACTTC.

The sample holds one count of this clone. The chain combines TRBV9 with TRBJ2-3; 16 positions match TRBD2. The J segment lost 5 bases and the V segment lost 4 bases, leaving 7 bases of the junction unmatched. The CDR3 contains 17 residues. Germline CDR1 is SGDLS and CDR2 is YYNGEE. The CDR3: CASSLGTSGGAVDTQYF. In DNA form, the CDR3 reads TGTGCCAGCAGCCTTGGGACTAGCGGGGGGGCCGTAGATACGCAGTATTTT.

This rearrangement joins TRBV2 to TRBJ1-2; 8 bases line up with TRBD1. V lost 6 bases to trimming and J lost 4 bases; unmatched junction nucleotides: 13. Germline V gives CDR1 SNHLY, CDR2 FYNNEI. The CDR3 extends over 16 amino acids. The CDR3 DNA reads as TGTGCCAGCAGAAGAGGGACAGGATCGTCGGGCTATGGCTACACCTTC. As protein: CASRRGTGSSGYGYTF.

The chain combines TRBV2 with TRBJ2-5; D unclear. Germline CDR1 and CDR2: SNHLY and FYNNEI. This CDR3 has 12 residues. V lost 5 bases and J lost 0, with 4 bases in between. CDR3 loop: CASSIYQETQYF. CDR3 bases: TGTGCCAGCAGTATTTACCAAGAGACCCAGTACTTC.

This chain joins TRBV19 and TRBJ1-2; no clear D gene. CDR3 size: 16 residues. Germline-derived CDR1 and CDR2 are LNHDA and SQIVND (reference sequence). The germline V and J ends were trimmed by 5 bases and 2 bases, with 18 bases remaining between them. The CDR3 here is CASSPPAFSRNYGYTF. The CDR3 coding sequence is TGTGCCAGTAGTCCCCCGGCCTTTTCGAGGAACTATGGCTACACCTTC.

V and J are TRBV10-2 and TRBJ1-1, with unresolved D. This CDR3 spans 14 amino acids. Germline CDR1 WSHSY, CDR2 SAAADI. Trimming took off 2 bases at V and 0 bases at J, with 7 bases between the two ends. CDR3 protein: CASSEPEMNTEAFF. In DNA, the CDR3 is TGCGCCAGCAGTGAGCCGGAGATGAACACTGAAGCTTTCTTT.

The gene calls are TRBV10-2 and TRBJ2-1; D is unresolved. CDR1 is WSHSY, CDR2 SAAADI, per germline. CDR3 length: 13 residues. The V end was cut by 4 bases, the J end by 4 bases, with 8 bases between. The CDR3 reads CASSAAAYNEQFF. As DNA, the CDR3 is TGCGCCAGCAGTGCTGCAGCTTACAATGAGCAGTTCTTC.

The V gene is TRBV18, the J gene TRBJ2-7; no reliable D call. This CDR3 contains 14 residues. Germline values: CDR1 KGHSH, CDR2 LQKENI. V dropped 6 bases and J dropped 5 bases, with 17 bases sitting between them. CDR3 sequence reads: CASSPGQRSHEQYF. The CDR3 DNA reads TGTGCCAGCTCCCCGGGCCAACGGTCCCACGAGCAGTACTTC.

The V gene is TRBV10-3, the J gene TRBJ2-1; possible D gene TRBD2, 7 bases. The germline V gene has CDR1 ENHRY and CDR2 SYGVKD. V gave up 8 bases and J gave up 0 bases, with 20 bases separating them. This CDR3 spans 17 amino acids. The CDR3 nucleotides read TGTGCCATCGAGGCGGGGGCCGGCAGAAGCTCCTACAATGAGCAGTTCTTC. Protein: CAIEAGAGRSSYNEQFF.

V usage is TRBV18 and J usage is TRBJ2-3; TRBD1 or TRBD2 may be the D gene (5 bases each). Per germline, CDR1 KGHSH and CDR2 LQKENI. The CDR3 has 14 amino acids. Trimming removed 1 base at V and 2 bases at J, with 7 bases between. This CDR3 is CASSPRGSTDTQYF. As DNA, the CDR3 is TGTGCCAGCTCACCACGGGGGTCCACAGATACGCAGTATTTT.

The rearrangement links TRBV4-2 to TRBJ1-2, with TRBD1 matching over 7 bases. The junction had 6 bases not matched to a gene; V was cut back by 4 bases and J by 1 base. Germline CDR1 and CDR2: LGHNA and YNFKEQ. This CDR3 has 15 amino acids. As DNA, the CDR3 is TGTGCCAGCAGCCCAGGGGGTTCGGATAACTATGGCTACACCTTC. Protein: CASSPGGSDNYGYTF.

The CDR3 reads CASSLTGTGEEKLFF. CDR3 DNA sequence: TGCGCCAGCAGCTTGACCGGGACAGGGGAAGAAAAACTGTTTTTT. V usage is TRBV5-1 and J usage is TRBJ1-4; 10 bases map to TRBD1. Unmatched junction bases numbered 5, after V lost 1 base and J lost 8 bases. Per the germline V gene, CDR1 is SGHRS and CDR2 is YFSETQ. The CDR3 has 15 amino acids.

The chain employs TRBV6-5 and TRBJ2-1; D not certain. The germline V gene encodes CDR1 MNHEY and CDR2 SVGAGI. The length of the CDR3 is 14 residues. V shed 8 bases and J shed 0 bases, with 11 bases lying between them. The CDR3 nucleotides are TGTGCCAGCCGAGCCTGGGGCTCCTACAATGAGCAGTTCTTC. As protein: CASRAWGSYNEQFF.

The rearrangement joins TRBV7-8 to TRBJ2-7; TRBD1 aligns across 7 bases. Germline assignment: CDR1 SGHVS and CDR2 FQNEAQ. Trimming took 3 bases from V and 5 from J; bases not matched to a gene: 7. There are 14 residues in the CDR3. The CDR3 reads CASSFIQGRDEQYF. In nucleotides, the CDR3 is TGTGCCAGCAGCTTTATACAGGGGCGAGACGAGCAGTACTTC.

This chain connects TRBV27 to TRBJ2-5; TRBD2 aligns across 9 bases. The J segment lost 2 bases and the V segment lost 2 bases, leaving 12 bases of the junction unmatched. CDR3 size: 18 residues. The germline V gene has CDR1 MNHEY and CDR2 SMNVEV (reference sequence). The CDR3 sequence: CASSLRLWGSGGQETQYF. CDR3 sequence (DNA): TGTGCCAGCAGTTTACGCCTATGGGGTAGCGGGGGACAAGAGACCCAGTACTTC.

CDR3 amino acids: CASRIDRNSNQPQHF. In DNA, the CDR3 is TGTGCCAGCAGGATAGACAGGAATAGCAATCAGCCCCAGCATTTT. The rearrangement joins TRBV2 to TRBJ1-5; D perhaps matches TRBD1 (6 bases). The CDR3 covers 15 residues. With 6 bases removed from V and 0 bases from J, the gap between germline ends came to 12 bases. Per the germline V gene, CDR1 is SNHLY and CDR2 is FYNNEI.

CDR3 coding DNA: TGCGCCAGCAGCCAAGAGCAGGTTGGCACAGATACGCAGTATTTT. The encoded protein is CASSQEQVGTDTQYF. The chain uses TRBV4-3 and TRBJ2-3; no firm D call. Germline CDR1 and CDR2: LGHNA and YSLEER. The V gene lost 0 bases and the J gene lost 1 base, with 8 bases spanning the gap. The CDR3 covers 15 residues.

The chain combines TRBV4-3 with TRBJ1-6, with D possibly TRBD1 on 6 matching bases. The CDR3 runs 14 residues. CDR1 and CDR2 from the germline V gene are LGHNA and YSLEER. V was trimmed by 4 bases and J by 10 bases, leaving 14 bases between them. The CDR3: CASSRRDIISPLHF. In DNA form, the CDR3 reads TGCGCCAGCAGCCGACGGGACATTATCTCACCCCTCCACTTT.

This clone showed up just once. This sequence joins TRBV11-2 and TRBJ2-3; a possible D gene is TRBD2 (5 bases). Germline values: CDR1 SGHAT, CDR2 FQNNGV. This CDR3 comprises 16 residues. The V and J ends lost 1 base and 3 bases respectively, with 14 bases between them. The CDR3 sequence is CASSLVRSSGTDTQYF. CDR3 coding DNA: TGTGCCAGCAGCTTAGTTAGGAGTTCGGGGACAGATACGCAGTATTTT.

The rearrangement links TRBV19 to TRBJ1-2, with D possibly TRBD1 on 6 matching bases. This CDR3 contains 16 residues. The V end was cut by 6 bases, the J end by 3 bases, with 20 bases between. The V gene's germline CDR1 is LNHDA and CDR2 SQIVND (reference sequence). As DNA, the CDR3 is TGTGCCAGTAGACCCTATTCGGAGGGGGTGGACTATGGCTACACCTTC. This encodes CASRPYSEGVDYGYTF. Drawing the rest from reference TRBV19 and TRBJ1-2, the complete variable domain is DGGITQSPKYLFRKEGQNVTLSCEQNLNHDAMYWYRQDPGQGLRLIYYSQIVNDFQKGDIAEGYSVSREKKESFPLTVTSAQKNPTAFYLCASRPYSEGVDYGYTFGSGTRLTVV.

CDR3 DNA: TGTGCCAGCAGCGTTAGGCAGTCCCATCAGCCCCAGCATTTT. Protein product: CASSVRQSHQPQHF. The chain carries TRBV9 and TRBJ1-5, with no clear D. CDR3 length equals 14 residues. V lost 2 bases and J lost 5, with 11 bases in between. Per germline, CDR1 SGDLS and CDR2 YYNGEE.

The gene calls are TRBV9 and TRBJ2-5; D gene uncertain. V lost 6 bases and J lost 4, with 7 bases in between. The CDR3 sequence is 11 residues long. The V gene's germline CDR1 is SGDLS and CDR2 YYNGEE. The CDR3 is CASNSRETQYF. In DNA form, the CDR3 reads TGTGCCAGCAATTCGCGAGAGACCCAGTACTTC.

J is TRBJ1-2 and V is TRBV7-2; the D gene is possibly TRBD1 (6 bases). The germline V gene encodes CDR1 SGHTA and CDR2 FQGNSA. Trimming removed 5 bases from V and 0 bases from J, with 19 bases in between. The CDR3 has 17 residues. This chain's CDR3 is CASSVRPGGAPNYGYTF. In DNA form, the CDR3 reads TGTGCCAGCAGCGTGCGTCCCGGGGGGGCGCCTAACTATGGCTACACCTTC.

The genes are TRBV14 and TRBJ1-2; no firm D call. The germline V and J ends were trimmed by 4 bases and 2 bases, with 11 bases remaining between them. This CDR3 spans 14 amino acids. The V gene's germline CDR1 is SGHDN and CDR2 FVKESK. CDR3 nucleotide sequence: TGTGCCAGCAGCCGAGCGGGAGGGAACTATGGCTACACCTTC. Translating gives CASSRAGGNYGYTF.

This clone was detected only a few times. This chain links TRBV6-1 with TRBJ2-1, with D tentatively TRBD1 (5 bases). With 7 bases removed from V and 10 bases from J, the gap between germline ends came to 14 bases. Looked up from germline, CDR1 is MNHNS and CDR2 is SASEGT. The CDR3 extends over 12 amino acids. CDR3 amino acids: CASTPRKGEQFF. CDR3 DNA sequence: TGTGCCAGCACTCCGCGGAAGGGGGAGCAGTTCTTC.